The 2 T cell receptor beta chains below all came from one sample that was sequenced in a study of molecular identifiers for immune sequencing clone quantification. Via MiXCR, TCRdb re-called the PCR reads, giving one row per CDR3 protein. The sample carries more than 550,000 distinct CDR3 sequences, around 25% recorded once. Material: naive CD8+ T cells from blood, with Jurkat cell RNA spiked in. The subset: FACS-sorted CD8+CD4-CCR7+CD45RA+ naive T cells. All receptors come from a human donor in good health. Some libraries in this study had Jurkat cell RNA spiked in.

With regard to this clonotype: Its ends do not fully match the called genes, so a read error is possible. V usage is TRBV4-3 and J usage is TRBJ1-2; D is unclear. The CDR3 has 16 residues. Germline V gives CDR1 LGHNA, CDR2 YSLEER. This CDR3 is CVSSPSSHATYYGYTF. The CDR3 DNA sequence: TGCGTCAGCAGCCCCTCCTCGCACGCTACTTACTATGGCTACACCTTC.

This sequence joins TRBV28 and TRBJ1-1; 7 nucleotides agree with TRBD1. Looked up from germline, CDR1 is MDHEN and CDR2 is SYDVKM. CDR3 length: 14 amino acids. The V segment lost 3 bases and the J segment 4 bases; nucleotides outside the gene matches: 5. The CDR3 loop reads CASSFPTGSTEAFF. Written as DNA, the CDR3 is TGTGCCAGCAGTTTCCCGACAGGGAGCACTGAAGCTTTCTTT.